A single sample is the source of the 9 T cell receptor beta chains below, sequenced in a study of blood T cells in healthy people across ages. A second 7 to 11 cycle PCR used barcoded and J-beta primers. MiXCR, applied by TCRdb to the 5' RACE reads, yields one record per CDR3 protein. The sample contains about 510,000 distinct CDR3 sequences, about 27% of which appear only once. These sequences were also reported in another study, on T cells of mothers and their children.

Sequenced material: blood. These receptors originate from a boy aged 2 to 9 in good health.

This clonotype has at least ten counts. The rearrangement uses TRBV12-3 or TRBV12-4 and TRBJ2-5; D not certain. Trimming removed 7 bases at V and 1 base at J, with 16 bases between. The CDR3 consists of 15 residues. The CDR3 here is CASTTRMAIQETQYF. DNA for the CDR3: TGTGCCAGCACCACCAGGATGGCTATCCAAGAGACCCAGTACTTC.

This sequence joins TRBV29-1 and TRBJ2-3, with D possibly matching TRBD1 (5 bases). Germline V gene sequence: CDR1 SQVTM, CDR2 ANQGSEA. CDR3 length: 13 amino acids. The germline V and J ends were trimmed by 4 bases and 2 bases, with 10 bases remaining between them. The CDR3 nucleotides are TGCAGCGTTGCCCCTGGGGCCACAGATACGCAGTATTTT. Translated: CSVAPGATDTQYF.

Only a few counts were recorded for this clonotype. This may be a read error: a much more frequent sequence differs by one nucleotide. It is likely a read error, because the conserved phenylalanine at the end of the CDR3 is missing. The chain combines TRBV15 with TRBJ2-5; D remains unclear. Germline assignment: CDR1 LNHNV and CDR2 YYDKDF (reference sequence). This CDR3 contains 15 residues. The V gene lost 3 bases and the J gene lost 5 bases, with 16 bases spanning the gap. This CDR3 is CATSRVFSDRETQYL. The CDR3 DNA sequence: TGTGCCACCAGCAGGGTTTTCTCGGATCGGGAGACCCAGTACCTC.

The chain couples TRBV14 to TRBJ2-7; 10 bases fit TRBD2. The V gene's germline CDR1 is SGHDN and CDR2 FVKESK. V was pared by 0 bases and J by 0 bases, with 17 bases of the junction left unmatched. The CDR3 is made up of 21 amino acids. CDR3 protein: CASSQDGSLAGASLSSYEQYF. The CDR3 DNA reads TGTGCCAGCAGCCAAGATGGGTCCCTAGCGGGGGCCTCCCTTAGCTCCTACGAGCAGTACTTC.

V is TRBV11-2 and J is TRBJ1-2; D remains ambiguous. CDR1 and CDR2 (germline): SGHAT, FQNNGV. V lost 2 bases and J lost 2, with 6 bases in between. The CDR3 spans 13 residues. CDR3 nucleotides: TGTGCCAGCAGCTTATCCACAAACTATGGCTACACCTTC. The encoded protein is CASSLSTNYGYTF.

On this clonotype: At one of its ends the junction is not consistent with the germline gene, which may arise from a read error. This chain uses TRBV5-1 with TRBJ1-2; 7 nucleotides match TRBD1. There are 14 residues in the CDR3. The germline CDR1 and CDR2 sequences are SGHRS and YFSETQ. The chain's CDR3 is CASSDGTAKTGCTF. DNA for the CDR3: TGCGCCAGCAGCGATGGGACAGCCAAAACGGGCTGCACCTTC.

The gene calls are TRBV27 and TRBJ2-5, with TRBD2 matching over 11 bases. The J segment lost 5 bases and the V segment lost 8 bases, leaving 1 base of the junction unmatched. Germline V gene data show CDR1 as MNHEY and CDR2 as SMNVEV (reference sequence). The CDR3 has 12 amino acids. This chain's CDR3 is CASWTSGETQYF. In DNA, the CDR3 is TGTGCCAGCTGGACTAGCGGGGAGACCCAGTACTTC.

This clonotype has a count of ten or more. The V gene is TRBV10-3, the J gene TRBJ2-5; no clear D gene. The J call could be wrong; TRBJ2-7 is a better fit for the DNA end. Germline values: CDR1 ENHRY, CDR2 SYGVKD. CDR3 length: 15 amino acids. CDR3 amino acids: CAISESLENVYEQYF. DNA of the CDR3: TGTGCCATCAGTGAGTCGTTGGAGAACGTCTACGAGCAGTACTTC.

The chain combines TRBV12-3 or TRBV12-4 with TRBJ1-5; 10 bases fit TRBD1. The ends lost 5 bases at V and 6 bases at J; junction bases unmatched: 4. The CDR3 totals 14 residues. The CDR3 reads CASSGTGDGQPQHF. The CDR3 DNA reads as TGTGCCAGCAGTGGGACAGGGGACGGTCAGCCCCAGCATTTT.